This T cell receptor (beta chain) was identified during a study of HIV-infected patients and healthy controls. By share, this clonotype counts as medium-sized. Follow-up blood was drawn about 14 weeks, roughly three months, after antiretroviral therapy began. Whole blood was used without fractionation, so all unsorted peripheral T cells were included. Peripheral blood, 2 to 2.5 ml, was drawn for RNA extraction. cDNA was made from 500 ng RNA using alpha and beta constant primers. Alpha and beta chain libraries were made separately by chain-specific third strand synthesis with multiplexing indices. A 12-nucleotide barcode per molecule came from two concatenated random hexamers added pre-amplification. TCRdb ran MiXCR on the 5' RACE reads and lists one entry per CDR3 protein. The data contain about 14,000 distinct CDR3 sequences, more than 10% of them singletons. CDR3 size: 15 residues. V shed 4 bases and J 7 bases; nucleotides not matched to a gene: 10. Germline V gene sequence: CDR1 LNHDA, CDR2 SQIVND (reference sequence).

The chain joins TRBV19 to TRBJ2-1; 7 positions agree with TRBD1. This sequence was found in an adult with HIV infection. The donor label of this sample is uncertain. This sample comprised blood, obtained during antiretroviral therapy. Here the CDR3 DNA reads TGTGCCAGTAGTACCGGACAGGAAATTGGTAATGAGCAGTTCTTC. Translation gives CASSTGQEIGNEQFF.